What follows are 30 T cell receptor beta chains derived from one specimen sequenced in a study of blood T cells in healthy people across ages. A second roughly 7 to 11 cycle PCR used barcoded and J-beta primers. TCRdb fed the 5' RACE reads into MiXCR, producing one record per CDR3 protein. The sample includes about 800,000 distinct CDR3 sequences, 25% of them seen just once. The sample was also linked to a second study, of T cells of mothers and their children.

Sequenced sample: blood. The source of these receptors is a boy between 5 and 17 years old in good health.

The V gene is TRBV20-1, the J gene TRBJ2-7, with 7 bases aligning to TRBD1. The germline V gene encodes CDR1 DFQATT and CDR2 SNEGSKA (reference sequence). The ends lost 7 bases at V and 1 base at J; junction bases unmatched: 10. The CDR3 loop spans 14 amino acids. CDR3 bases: TGCAGTGGCATGGACAGGAGGTCGTCCTACGAGCAGTACTTC. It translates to CSGMDRRSSYEQYF.

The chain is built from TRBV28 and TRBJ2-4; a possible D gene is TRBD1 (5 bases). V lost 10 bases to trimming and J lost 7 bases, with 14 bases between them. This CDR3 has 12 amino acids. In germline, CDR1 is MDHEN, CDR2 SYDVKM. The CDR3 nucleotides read TGTGCCACCAAGGGGCCTGGTAACATTCAGTACTTC. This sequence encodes CATKGPGNIQYF.

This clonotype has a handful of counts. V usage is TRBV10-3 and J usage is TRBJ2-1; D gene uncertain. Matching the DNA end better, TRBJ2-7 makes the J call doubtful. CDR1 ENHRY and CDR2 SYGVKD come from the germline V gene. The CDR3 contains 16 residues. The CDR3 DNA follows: TGTGCCATCAGTGAGTCGGTCGAGACGTCGTCCTACGAGCAGTACTTC. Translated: CAISESVETSSYEQYF.

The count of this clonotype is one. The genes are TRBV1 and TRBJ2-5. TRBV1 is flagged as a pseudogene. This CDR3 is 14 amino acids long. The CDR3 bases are TGCACCAGCAGCCCATCTCCTCGCCAAGAGACCCAGTACTTC. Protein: CTSSPSPRQETQYF.

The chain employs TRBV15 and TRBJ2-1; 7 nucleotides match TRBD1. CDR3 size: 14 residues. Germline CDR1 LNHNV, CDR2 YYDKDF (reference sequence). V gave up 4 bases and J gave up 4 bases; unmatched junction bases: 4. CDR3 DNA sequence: TGTGCCACCAGCACCGAGGACAGGTACAATGAGCAGTTCTTC. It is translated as CATSTEDRYNEQFF. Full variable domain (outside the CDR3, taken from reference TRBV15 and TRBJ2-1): DAMVIQNPRYQVTQFGKPVTLSCSQTLNHNVMYWYQQKSSQAPKLLFHYYDKDFNNEADTPDNFQSRRPNTSFCFLDIRSPGLGDTAMYLCATSTEDRYNEQFFGPGTRLTVL.

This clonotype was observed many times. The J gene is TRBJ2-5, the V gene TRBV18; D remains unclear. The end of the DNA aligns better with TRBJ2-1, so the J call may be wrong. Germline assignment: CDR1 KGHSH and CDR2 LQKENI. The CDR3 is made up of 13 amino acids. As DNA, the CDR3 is TGTGCCAGCTCACCACGGGGAAACTCGGAGCAGTTCTTC. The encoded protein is CASSPRGNSEQFF.

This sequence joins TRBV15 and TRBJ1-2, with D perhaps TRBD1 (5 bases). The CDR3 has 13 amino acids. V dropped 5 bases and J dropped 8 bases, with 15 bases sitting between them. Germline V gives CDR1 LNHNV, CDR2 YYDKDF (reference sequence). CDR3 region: CATSRSSGLGYTF. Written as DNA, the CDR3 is TGTGCCACCAGCCGGAGTTCAGGGCTCGGCTACACCTTC. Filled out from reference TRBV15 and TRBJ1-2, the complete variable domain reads DAMVIQNPRYQVTQFGKPVTLSCSQTLNHNVMYWYQQKSSQAPKLLFHYYDKDFNNEADTPDNFQSRRPNTSFCFLDIRSPGLGDTAMYLCATSRSSGLGYTFGSGTRLTVV.

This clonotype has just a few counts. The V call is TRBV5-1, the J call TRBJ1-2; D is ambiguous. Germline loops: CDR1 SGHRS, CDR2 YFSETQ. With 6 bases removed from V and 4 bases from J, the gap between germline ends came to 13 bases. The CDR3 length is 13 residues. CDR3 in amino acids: CASTPDGSYGYTF. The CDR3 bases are TGCGCCAGCACACCCGACGGGAGCTATGGCTACACCTTC.

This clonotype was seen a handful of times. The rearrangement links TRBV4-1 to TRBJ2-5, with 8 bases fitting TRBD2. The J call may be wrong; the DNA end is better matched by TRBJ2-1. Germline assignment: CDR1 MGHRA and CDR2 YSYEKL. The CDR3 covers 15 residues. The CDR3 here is CASSLAGPTLNEQFF. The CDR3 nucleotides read TGCGCCAGCAGCCTAGCGGGACCCACTCTCAATGAGCAGTTCTTC.

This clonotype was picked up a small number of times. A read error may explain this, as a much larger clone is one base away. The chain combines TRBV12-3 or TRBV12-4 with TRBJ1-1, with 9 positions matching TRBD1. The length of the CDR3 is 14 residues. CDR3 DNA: TGTGCCAGCAGGGAAACCGGGACAGGGAGTGAAACTTTCTTT. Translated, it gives CASRETGTGSETFF.

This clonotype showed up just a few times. This CDR3 is CASSWTGADSKETQYF. The CDR3, as DNA: TGTGCCAGCAGTTGGACGGGGGCCGACAGTAAAGAGACCCAGTACTTC. This chain uses TRBV28 with TRBJ2-1; D might be TRBD1 or TRBD2, each matching 6 bases. With the DNA end fitting TRBJ2-5 better, the J assignment may be wrong. The CDR3 runs 16 residues. Germline V gives CDR1 MDHEN, CDR2 SYDVKM.

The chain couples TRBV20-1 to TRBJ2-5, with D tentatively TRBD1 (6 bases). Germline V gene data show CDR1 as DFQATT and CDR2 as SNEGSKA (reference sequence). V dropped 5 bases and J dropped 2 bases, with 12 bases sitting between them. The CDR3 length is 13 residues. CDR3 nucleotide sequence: TGCAGTGCTTTGTGGACAGCTCAAGAGACCCAGTACTTC. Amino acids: CSALWTAQETQYF.

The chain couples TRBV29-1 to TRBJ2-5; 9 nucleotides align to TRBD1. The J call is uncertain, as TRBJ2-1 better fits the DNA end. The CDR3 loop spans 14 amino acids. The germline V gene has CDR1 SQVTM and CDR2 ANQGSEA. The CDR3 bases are TGCAGCGTCACGGACAGGGGCTCGCTCAATGAGCAGTTCTTC. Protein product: CSVTDRGSLNEQFF.

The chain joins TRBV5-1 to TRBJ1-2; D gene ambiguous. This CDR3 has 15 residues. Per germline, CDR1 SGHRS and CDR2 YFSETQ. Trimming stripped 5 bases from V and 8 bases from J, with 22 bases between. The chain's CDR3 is CASRRGEEIAEGYTF. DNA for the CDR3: TGCGCCAGCAGACGCGGCGAAGAAATCGCCGAGGGCTACACCTTC.

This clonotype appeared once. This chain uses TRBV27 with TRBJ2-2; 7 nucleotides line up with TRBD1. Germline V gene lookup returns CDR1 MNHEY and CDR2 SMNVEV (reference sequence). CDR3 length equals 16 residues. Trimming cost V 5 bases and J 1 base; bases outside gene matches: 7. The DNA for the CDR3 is TGTGCCAGCAGTAGAACACGACAGGGGAACACCGGGGAGCTGTTTTTT. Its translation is CASSRTRQGNTGELFF.

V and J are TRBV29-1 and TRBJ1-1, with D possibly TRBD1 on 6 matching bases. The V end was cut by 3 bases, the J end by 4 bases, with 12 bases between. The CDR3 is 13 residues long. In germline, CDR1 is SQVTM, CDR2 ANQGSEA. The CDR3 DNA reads TGCAGCGTTGAGAAAGGGGGGATCACTGAAGCTTTCTTT. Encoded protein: CSVEKGGITEAFF. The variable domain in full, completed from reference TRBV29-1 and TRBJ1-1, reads SAVISQKPSRDICQRGTSLTIQCQVDSQVTMMFWYRQQPGQSLTLIATANQGSEATYESGFVIDKFPISRPNLTFSTLTVSNMSPEDSSIYLCSVEKGGITEAFFGQGTRLTVV.

The CDR3 is CSASPASTITDTQYF. For the CDR3, the DNA is TGCAGTGCCTCACCCGCAAGTACTATTACAGATACGCAGTATTTT. V and J are TRBV20-1 and TRBJ2-3; D not resolved. CDR1 and CDR2 from the germline V gene are DFQATT and SNEGSKA (reference sequence). V lost 6 bases, J lost 3 bases, and 19 bases lay in between. The CDR3 contains 15 residues.

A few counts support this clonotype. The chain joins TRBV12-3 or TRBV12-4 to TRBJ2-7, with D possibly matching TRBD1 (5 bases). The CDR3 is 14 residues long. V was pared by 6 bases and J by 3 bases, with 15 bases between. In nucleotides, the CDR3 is TGTGCCAGCAGCCCAGGGCTAAACTACTACGAGCAGTACTTC. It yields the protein CASSPGLNYYEQYF.

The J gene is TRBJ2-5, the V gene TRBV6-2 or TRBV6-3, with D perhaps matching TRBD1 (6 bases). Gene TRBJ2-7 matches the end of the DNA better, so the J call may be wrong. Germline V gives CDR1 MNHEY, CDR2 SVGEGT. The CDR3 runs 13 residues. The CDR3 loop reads CASRTGNRNEQYF. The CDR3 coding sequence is TGTGCCAGCAGAACAGGGAATCGGAACGAGCAGTACTTC.

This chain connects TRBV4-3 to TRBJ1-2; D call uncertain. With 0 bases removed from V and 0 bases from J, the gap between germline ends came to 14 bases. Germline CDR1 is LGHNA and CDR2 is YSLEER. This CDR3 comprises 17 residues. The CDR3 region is CASSQDRGGIANYGYTF. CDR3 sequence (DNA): TGCGCCAGCAGCCAAGATCGGGGAGGGATAGCTAACTATGGCTACACCTTC.

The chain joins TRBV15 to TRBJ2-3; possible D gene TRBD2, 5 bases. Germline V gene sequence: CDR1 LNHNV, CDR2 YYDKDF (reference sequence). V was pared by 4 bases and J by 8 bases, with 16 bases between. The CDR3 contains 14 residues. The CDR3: CATSIRRGGVTQYF. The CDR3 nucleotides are TGTGCCACCAGCATTCGGCGAGGAGGAGTTACGCAGTATTTT. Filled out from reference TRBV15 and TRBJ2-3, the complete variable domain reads DAMVIQNPRYQVTQFGKPVTLSCSQTLNHNVMYWYQQKSSQAPKLLFHYYDKDFNNEADTPDNFQSRRPNTSFCFLDIRSPGLGDTAMYLCATSIRRGGVTQYFGPGTRLTVL.

The CDR3 DNA follows: TGTGCCAGCAGCCGCCGGGACAGGGTTACTGACTATGGCTACACCTTC. Its protein is CASSRRDRVTDYGYTF. The chain links TRBV3-1 to TRBJ1-2, with TRBD1 identical over 9 bases. Germline values: CDR1 LGHDT, CDR2 YNNKEL (reference sequence). CDR3 length equals 16 residues. Trimming removed 4 bases from V and 3 bases from J; junction bases left unmatched: 9.

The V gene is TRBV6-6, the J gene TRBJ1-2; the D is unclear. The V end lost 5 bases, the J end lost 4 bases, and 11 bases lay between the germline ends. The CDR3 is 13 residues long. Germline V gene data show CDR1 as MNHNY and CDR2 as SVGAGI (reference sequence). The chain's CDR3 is CASSGVEGYGYTF. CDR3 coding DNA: TGTGCCAGCAGTGGGGTCGAGGGCTATGGCTACACCTTC.

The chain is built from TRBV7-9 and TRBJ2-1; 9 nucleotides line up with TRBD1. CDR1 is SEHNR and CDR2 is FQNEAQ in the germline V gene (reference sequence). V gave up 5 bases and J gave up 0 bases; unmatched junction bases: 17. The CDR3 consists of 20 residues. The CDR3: CASSPRPGQGRPSSYNEQFF. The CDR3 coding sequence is TGTGCCAGCAGCCCTCGCCCGGGACAGGGCCGACCGAGCTCCTACAATGAGCAGTTCTTC.

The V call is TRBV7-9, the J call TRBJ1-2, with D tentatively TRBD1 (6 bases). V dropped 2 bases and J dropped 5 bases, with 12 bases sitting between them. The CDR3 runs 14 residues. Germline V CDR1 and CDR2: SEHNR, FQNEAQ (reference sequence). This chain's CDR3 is CASSLIPGAYGYTF. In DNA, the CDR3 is TGTGCCAGCAGCTTAATCCCAGGGGCTTATGGCTACACCTTC.

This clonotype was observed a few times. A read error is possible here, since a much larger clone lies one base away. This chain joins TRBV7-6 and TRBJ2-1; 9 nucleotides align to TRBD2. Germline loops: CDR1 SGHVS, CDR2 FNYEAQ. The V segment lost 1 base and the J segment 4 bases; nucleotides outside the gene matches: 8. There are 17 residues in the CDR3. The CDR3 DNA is TGTGCCAGCAGCTTAGGTATTAGCGGGAGTATGTACAATGAGCAGTTCTTC. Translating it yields CASSLGISGSMYNEQFF.

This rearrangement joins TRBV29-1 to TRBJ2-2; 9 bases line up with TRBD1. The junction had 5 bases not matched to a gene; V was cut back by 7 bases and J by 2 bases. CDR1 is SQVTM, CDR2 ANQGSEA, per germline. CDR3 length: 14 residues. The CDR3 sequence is CSARTGVNTGELFF. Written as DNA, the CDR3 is TGCAGCGCCCGGACAGGGGTAAACACCGGGGAGCTGTTTTTT.

DNA of the CDR3: TGTGCCAGCAGCGTAGAACATTACTCACCCCTCCACTTT. It translates to CASSVEHYSPLHF. The chain is built from TRBV9 and TRBJ1-6, with no clear D. This CDR3 contains 13 residues. In germline, CDR1 is SGDLS, CDR2 YYNGEE. Deletions cut 0 bases from V and 10 bases from J, with 8 bases between.

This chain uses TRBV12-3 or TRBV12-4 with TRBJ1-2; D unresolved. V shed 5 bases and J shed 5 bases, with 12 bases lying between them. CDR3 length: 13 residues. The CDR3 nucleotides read TGTGCCAGCAGTGGCCGCAAGGGATATGGCTACACCTTC. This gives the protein CASSGRKGYGYTF.

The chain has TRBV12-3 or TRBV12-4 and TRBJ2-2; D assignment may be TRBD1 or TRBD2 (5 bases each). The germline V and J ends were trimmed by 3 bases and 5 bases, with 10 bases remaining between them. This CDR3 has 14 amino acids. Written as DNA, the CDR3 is TGTGCCAGCAGTTTTGGGGGTGGAACCGGGGAGCTGTTTTTT. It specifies CASSFGGGTGELFF.